The 13 T cell receptor beta chains reported below all come from one sample, sequenced in a study of cytomegalovirus exposure and HLA in healthy donors. Assay used: immunoSEQ multiplex PCR; TCRdb lists only in-frame clones, some missing. The sample contains a few hundred thousand clones, approximately 91% of which appear only once. Input material: PBMCs. All receptors come from a man aged 25-40 years in good health and CMV-seronegative.

This chain uses TRBV29-1 with TRBJ2-1; 7 bases match TRBD1. V was pared by 8 bases and J by 4 bases, with 11 bases of the junction left unmatched. Germline V CDR1 and CDR2: SQVTM, ANQGSEA. The CDR3 covers 14 residues. CDR3 protein: CSKRGTDRYNEQFF. Here the CDR3 DNA reads TGCAGCAAAAGGGGGACAGACAGATACAATGAGCAGTTCTTC.

The chain combines TRBV29-1 with TRBJ2-2; no reliable D call. CDR3 length equals 13 residues. V gave up 5 bases and J gave up 0 bases, with 7 bases separating them. From germline, CDR1 is SQVTM and CDR2 ANQGSEA. The CDR3 loop is CSVISSNTGELFF. CDR3 nucleotide sequence: TGCAGCGTTATTTCCTCGAACACCGGGGAGCTGTTTTTT.

This clone was detected a few times. This chain joins TRBV27 and TRBJ2-4, with 9 bases matching TRBD2. This CDR3 region has 18 residues. Germline CDR1 reads MNHEY; CDR2 reads SMNVEV (reference sequence). The J segment lost 0 bases and the V segment lost 5 bases, leaving 11 bases of the junction unmatched. The CDR3 DNA sequence: TGTGCCAGCAGTCCGGGACTAGCAACGCTAAGAGCCAAAAACATTCAGTACTTC. Translating it yields CASSPGLATLRAKNIQYF.

The chain uses TRBV14 and TRBJ1-2; TRBD1 agrees at 7 bases. The CDR3 covers 16 residues. V was pared by 0 bases and J by 8 bases, with 12 bases of the junction left unmatched. Germline loops: CDR1 SGHDN, CDR2 FVKESK. The CDR3 bases are TGTGCCAGCAGCCAAGATCCGCCTCACAGGGGCGGGGGCTACACCTTC. Protein product: CASSQDPPHRGGGYTF.

The rearrangement uses TRBV9 and TRBJ2-2, with D possibly matching TRBD2 (5 bases). V was clipped by 5 bases and J by 7 bases, with 15 bases between them. CDR1 and CDR2 (germline): SGDLS, YYNGEE. The CDR3 is made up of 14 amino acids. DNA of the CDR3: TGTGCCAGCAGGGCCGTCGGGATTGGCGGGGAGCTGTTTTTT. This sequence encodes CASRAVGIGGELFF.

The rearrangement joins TRBV5-1 to TRBJ2-1; 7 bases are shared with TRBD2. Germline lookup yields CDR1 SGHRS and CDR2 YFSETQ. V shed 4 bases, J shed 9 bases, and the junction held 10 bases outside the gene matches. The CDR3 contains 14 residues. The CDR3 bases are TGCGCCAGCAGCCTCCACTGGACTAGTTTTGAGCAGTTCTTC. Amino acid sequence: CASSLHWTSFEQFF.

The chain joins TRBV5-4 to TRBJ1-4, with D unclear. The ends were cut back, 1 base at V and 6 bases at J, with 25 bases in the middle. CDR3 size: 19 residues. Germline loops: CDR1 SGHNT, CDR2 YYREEE (reference sequence). The CDR3 coding sequence is TGTGCCAGCAGCTTGCTTCTTTCCCCGATCGGGCGGACTGATGAAAAACTGTTTTTT. This codes for CASSLLLSPIGRTDEKLFF.

This clone was counted once. This chain uses TRBV19 with TRBJ2-4; maybe TRBD2 (6 bases). The germline V gene encodes CDR1 LNHDA and CDR2 SQIVND (reference sequence). Trimming shortened V by 10 bases and J by 0 bases, and 13 bases separated the two germline ends. The CDR3 totals 14 residues. The CDR3 is CATRGTLAKNIQYF. CDR3 DNA: TGTGCCACTCGGGGGACCTTAGCCAAAAACATTCAGTACTTC.

This rearrangement joins TRBV5-6 to TRBJ1-4; TRBD1 is a possible D gene (6 bases). Germline loops: CDR1 SGHDT, CDR2 YYEEEE. V gave up 2 bases and J gave up 4 bases, with 9 bases separating them. The CDR3 length is 14 residues. The CDR3 loop reads CASSFGQLNEKLFF. The CDR3 coding sequence is TGTGCCAGCAGCTTCGGACAGCTTAATGAAAAACTGTTTTTT.

This chain uses TRBV5-6 with TRBJ1-6, with 7 positions matching TRBD1. Germline CDR1 reads SGHDT; CDR2 reads YYEEEE. The CDR3 loop spans 13 amino acids. Losses at the gene ends were 5 bases for V and 7 bases for J; bases not matched to a gene: 3. The CDR3 bases are TGTGCCAGCAGAAGGACAGGAAATTCACCCCTCCACTTT. Translating it yields CASRRTGNSPLHF. The variable domain in full, completed from reference TRBV5-6 and TRBJ1-6, reads DAGVTQSPTHLIKTRGQQVTLRCSPKSGHDTVSWYQQALGQGPQFIFQYYEEEERQRGNFPDRFSGHQFPNYSSELNVNALLLGDSALYLCASRRTGNSPLHFGNGTRLTVT.

This clone was seen a handful of times. CDR3 residues: CASNLGTEAFF. In DNA, the CDR3 is TGCGCCAGCAACCTAGGCACTGAAGCTTTCTTT. The rearrangement links TRBV5-1 to TRBJ1-1; no clear D. The CDR3 covers 11 residues. Germline V gives CDR1 SGHRS, CDR2 YFSETQ. Between the trimmed V and J ends, which lost 6 bases and 4 bases, there was a span of 7 bases.

The V gene is TRBV19, the J gene TRBJ1-2, with 7 nucleotides matching TRBD1. The CDR3 sequence is 14 residues long. Germline lookup yields CDR1 LNHDA and CDR2 SQIVND (reference sequence). V trimming: 4 bases; J trimming: 4 bases; junction bases outside the gene matches: 6. The CDR3: CASSTSTGPYGYTF. The CDR3 DNA reads TGTGCCAGTAGTACCTCGACAGGGCCCTATGGCTACACCTTC.

The chain combines TRBV7-9 with TRBJ1-2, with a possible D match to TRBD1 (5 bases). The length of the CDR3 is 18 residues. V dropped 1 base and J dropped 10 bases, with 28 bases sitting between them. Germline lookup yields CDR1 SEHNR and CDR2 FQNEAQ (reference sequence). This chain's CDR3 is CASSLGPVQRGFDGDYTF. In nucleotides, the CDR3 is TGTGCCAGCAGCTTAGGTCCGGTTCAACGGGGGTTCGATGGAGACTACACCTTC.